Sequencing of this T cell receptor beta chain was carried out in a study of blood T cell repertoires in COVID-19 (TCRdb year 2020). About the study as a whole: Collaborator samples came from the United States, Italy and Spain and covered acute and convalescent phases of COVID-19. The prospective study material was composed of cDNA or gDNA derived from T cells, B-cell-depleted T cells, or PBMCs. Subjects who had been exposed to COVID-19, were actively infected with it, or had recovered from it provided the deeply sampled blood TCRbeta repertoires that made up the dataset. The repertoires were released in a freely available public database intended as a resource for research on the immune response to SARS-CoV-2. Samples were obtained from the ongoing ImmuneRACE study (first 160 participants) and from 1,000 to 1,500 subjects provided by 6 global collaborators. The sample metadata nearly always contained a de-identified subject ID, COVID-19 status, age in years and sex. HLA class I and class II types, where available, came from metadata supplied by the sample provider rather than from assay-based typing.

The immunoSEQ Assay, a bias-controlled multiplex PCR, was used to amplify TCRbeta CDR3 regions from genomic DNA. Under the source paper's analysis protocol: Nucleated cell counts per sample were estimated from amplification of reference gene primers within the assay. To quantify the absolute abundance of each unique TCRbeta CDR3 rearrangement, sequence reads were collapsed and filtered. For each sample, productive Simpson clonality was calculated as the square root of Simpson's diversity index across productive rearrangements. TCRdb's version of the immuneACCESS table is confined to in-frame rearrangements and falls short of the full clone set. An unresolved V gene accounts for under half of the shortfall where checked; the remainder is of unknown origin. D and trimming were read from the DNA, whereas the V and J calls and clone size are those reported in that table. The sample records 110,000 to 150,000 clones, 86% of which are singletons. Under 4.5% of the sample goes to the ten largest clones.

CDR1 is given as LNHDA and CDR2 as SQIVND, both from the germline V gene (reference sequence). Counted from cysteine to phenylalanine, this CDR3 has 17 amino acids. Just the 51-base CDR3 DNA is kept, in frame starting at base 1. Unmatched junction bases come to 5, with V trimmed by 3 bases and J by 0 bases. In the prospective study, participants were about 18 to 95 years old, resided in 20 to 30 geographic areas of the United States, and were enrolled through a virtual design. In the prospective study, cohorts were assigned on the basis of participant-reported clinical history obtained from a screening survey and a study questionnaire. ImmuneRACE Cohort 3 recovered participants were defined by two consecutive negative NP/OP PCR tests, healthcare professional clearance, or symptom resolution. In the prospective study, whole blood, serum and a nasopharyngeal or oropharyngeal swab were collected from each participant by mobile phlebotomists. Participants in the prospective study had the option to provide additional blood draws and questionnaires over a 2-month period. Before DNA extraction, blood samples from the prospective study were shipped at room temperature or frozen.

Broader findings and caveats from the paper: Clinical and demographic metadata were provided uncurated, with the amount varying by source and participant.

A note on this clone: The specificity of this receptor is unknown. Per-base quality was not reported, and no clone a single base away is much larger than it.

Sequenced: PBMCs or T cells enriched from blood (not recorded which). Recombination joined TRBV19 with TRBJ2-6, with 7 junctional bases fitting TRBD2. This receptor was taken from a man between 45 and 60 years old who had recovered from COVID-19. In nucleotide form, the sequence is TGTGCCAGTAGTATTAGGGAGGGAAACTCTGGGGCCAACGTCCTGACTTTC. It specifies CASSIREGNSGANVLTF.